The rows below give T cell receptor beta chains drawn from one sample of a study of blood T cell repertoires in COVID-19. The method was immunoSEQ multiplex PCR; TCRdb's version includes in-frame clones alone and lacks a portion of them. The sample includes roughly 500,000 clones, approximately 88% of them seen just once. The material sequenced was PBMCs or T cells enriched from blood (not recorded which). The source of these receptors is a woman aged 40 to 49 who had recovered from COVID-19. The CDR3 runs from the conserved cysteine through the conserved F or W. The D gene is left open where the match is weak. A row's size may be missing; if present it is once, few, many or a size class.

v_gene: TRBV7-9
d_gene: TRBD1
abundance: once
j_gene: TRBJ1-1
CDR3nt: TGTGCCAGCAGTCAAAGGGGGCGAGGCACTGAAGCTTTCTTT
CDR3aa: CASSQRGRGTEAFF

v_gene: TRBV18
d_gene: -
abundance: -
j_gene: TRBJ1-2
CDR3nt: TGTGCCAGCTCACCAGCCCCGCCCGGGACAAAAGGCTACACCTTC
CDR3aa: CASSPAPPGTKGYTF

v_gene: TRBV24-1
d_gene: -
abundance: once
j_gene: TRBJ2-1
CDR3nt: TGTGCCACCAGTGACACCTTACAGGACCACCTTAACAATGAGCAGTTCTTC
CDR3aa: CATSDTLQDHLNNEQFF

v_gene: TRBV10-2
d_gene: -
abundance: -
j_gene: TRBJ1-2
CDR3nt: TGCGCCAGCAGTGAGTACGGTAACTATGGCTACACCTTC
CDR3aa: CASSEYGNYGYTF

v_gene: TRBV4-1
d_gene: -
abundance: once
j_gene: TRBJ1-1
CDR3nt: TGCGCCAGCAGCCAAGGTGGGCAGGGCAACACTGAAGCTTTCTTT
CDR3aa: CASSQGGQGNTEAFF

v_gene: TRBV7-2
d_gene: -
abundance: -
j_gene: TRBJ2-1
CDR3nt: TGTGCCAGCAAGCAGGACTTAAGCTCCTACAATGAGCAGTTCTTC
CDR3aa: CASKQDLSSYNEQFF

v_gene: TRBV7-2
d_gene: -
abundance: -
j_gene: TRBJ2-6
CDR3nt: TGTGCCAGCAGCTTAGAAGGGGAAAGGACTGGGGCCAACGTCCTGACTTTC
CDR3aa: CASSLEGERTGANVLTF

v_gene: TRBV29-1
d_gene: TRBD1
abundance: -
j_gene: TRBJ1-2
CDR3nt: TGCAGCGTTGTGGAGGGGGCCCCCTATGGCTACACCTTC
CDR3aa: CSVVEGAPYGYTF

v_gene: TRBV5-1
d_gene: TRBD1
abundance: -
j_gene: TRBJ1-5
CDR3nt: TGCGCCAGCAGCTGGACGGGACAGTGGGATCAGCCCCAGCATTTT
CDR3aa: CASSWTGQWDQPQHF

v_gene: TRBV7-2
d_gene: -
abundance: -
j_gene: TRBJ2-1
CDR3nt: TGTGCCAGCAGCTTAGAAGAAGCTAGCCGCCGGCTCTTC
CDR3aa: CASSLEEASRRLF

v_gene: TRBV7-2
d_gene: -
abundance: -
j_gene: TRBJ1-2
CDR3nt: TGTGCCAGCAGCTTAACCTACTCGGGGGACTATGGCTACACCTTC
CDR3aa: CASSLTYSGDYGYTF

v_gene: TRBV5-1
d_gene: TRBD1
abundance: -
j_gene: TRBJ2-2
CDR3nt: TGCGCCAGCAGCTTGGAGACAGGGGGCGGCACCGGGGAGCTGTTTTTT
CDR3aa: CASSLETGGGTGELFF

v_gene: TRBV19
d_gene: -
abundance: -
j_gene: TRBJ1-3
CDR3nt: TGTGCCAGTAGTATAGAATTGGACACCTACTCTGGAAACACCATATATTTT
CDR3aa: CASSIELDTYSGNTIYF

v_gene: TRBV30
d_gene: -
abundance: -
j_gene: TRBJ2-1
CDR3nt: TGTGCCTGGAGTGGGGGGGAACCTAGCCGACCGGCCTACAATGAGCAGTTCTTC
CDR3aa: CAWSGGEPSRPAYNEQFF

v_gene: TRBV6-1
d_gene: -
abundance: -
j_gene: TRBJ1-5
CDR3nt: TGTGCCAGCAGTGAACTCCCTTGGACATCGCAACAGCCCCAGCATTTT
CDR3aa: CASSELPWTSQQPQHF

v_gene: TRBV6-5
d_gene: TRBD1
abundance: -
j_gene: TRBJ2-7
CDR3nt: TGTGCCAGCAGGTCCGGGACAGGGGAATCCTACGAGCAGTACTTC
CDR3aa: CASRSGTGESYEQYF

v_gene: TRBV13
d_gene: TRBD2
abundance: -
j_gene: TRBJ2-1
CDR3nt: TGTGCCAGCAGACTCGGGACTAGCGGGAGGATTGGGCAGTTCTTC
CDR3aa: CASRLGTSGRIGQFF

v_gene: TRBV19
d_gene: TRBD1
abundance: -
j_gene: TRBJ2-7
CDR3nt: TGTGCCAGTAGTATAGGAGGGACAGGCGGTTACGAGCAGTACTTC
CDR3aa: CASSIGGTGGYEQYF

v_gene: TRBV30
d_gene: -
abundance: -
j_gene: TRBJ1-5
CDR3nt: TGTGCCTCGGCAGGGGCTAGCAATCAGCCCCAGCATTTT
CDR3aa: CASAGASNQPQHF

v_gene: TRBV5-5
d_gene: -
abundance: -
j_gene: TRBJ1-2
CDR3nt: TGTGCCAGCAGCGCAAATAGGGGGTCACCTCTCTATGGCTACACCTTC
CDR3aa: CASSANRGSPLYGYTF

v_gene: TRBV19
d_gene: TRBD2
abundance: -
j_gene: TRBJ2-7
CDR3nt: TGTGCCAGTAGGCGGACTAGCGGGAGAAGCGAGCAGTACTTC
CDR3aa: CASRRTSGRSEQYF

v_gene: TRBV20-1
d_gene: -
abundance: few
j_gene: TRBJ1-5
CDR3nt: TGCAGTGCTAGTAGGGGCATTGCCAATCAGCCCCAGCATTTT
CDR3aa: CSASRGIANQPQHF

v_gene: TRBV11-3
d_gene: -
abundance: -
j_gene: TRBJ1-4
CDR3nt: TGTGCCAGCAGCTCGCGACGGACTGACGCAACTAATGAAAAACTGTTTTTT
CDR3aa: CASSSRRTDATNEKLFF

v_gene: TRBV7-2
d_gene: -
abundance: -
j_gene: TRBJ1-3
CDR3nt: TGTGCCAGCAGCTTAATGTACCTGATAGACTCTGGAAACACCATATATTTT
CDR3aa: CASSLMYLIDSGNTIYF

v_gene: TRBV30
d_gene: -
abundance: -
j_gene: TRBJ2-7
CDR3nt: TGTGCCTGGAGTGTAAAGGGGAAACCCTACGAGCAGTACTTC
CDR3aa: CAWSVKGKPYEQYF

v_gene: TRBV7-9
d_gene: -
abundance: -
j_gene: TRBJ2-1
CDR3nt: TGTGCCAGCAGCTTAGAAGGGGCTCATCGGAATGATGAGCAGTTCTTC
CDR3aa: CASSLEGAHRNDEQFF

v_gene: TRBV5-8
d_gene: TRBD1
abundance: -
j_gene: TRBJ1-4
CDR3nt: TGTGCCAGCAGCAGGGACAGGGGAATCCTACAAAAACTGTTTTTT
CDR3aa: CASSRDRGILQKLFF

v_gene: TRBV7-6
d_gene: -
abundance: -
j_gene: TRBJ1-3
CDR3nt: TGTGCCAGCAGCAATCAGGGCGACCCTTCTGGAAACACCATATATTTT
CDR3aa: CASSNQGDPSGNTIYF

v_gene: TRBV29-1
d_gene: TRBD2
abundance: -
j_gene: TRBJ2-3
CDR3nt: TGCAGCGTTGGCGAGACTAGCGGGAGTAGCACAGATACGCAGTATTTT
CDR3aa: CSVGETSGSSTDTQYF

v_gene: TRBV18
d_gene: TRBD1
abundance: -
j_gene: TRBJ1-5
CDR3nt: TGTGCCAGCTCACCGGGGACAGGTGATCCCTCCCAGCAGCCCCAGCATTTT
CDR3aa: CASSPGTGDPSQQPQHF

v_gene: TRBV24-1
d_gene: TRBD1
abundance: -
j_gene: TRBJ2-3
CDR3nt: TGTGCCACCAGTTCGGAGCAGGGGGCGCGGAGATCACCGACGCAGTATTTT
CDR3aa: CATSSEQGARRSPTQYF

v_gene: TRBV5-4
d_gene: -
abundance: -
j_gene: TRBJ2-1
CDR3nt: TGTGCCAGCAGCTTGGATGGTGGGCCCCTGAGACAGTTCTTC
CDR3aa: CASSLDGGPLRQFF

v_gene: TRBV6-5
d_gene: TRBD1
abundance: -
j_gene: TRBJ1-2
CDR3nt: TGTGCCAGCAGTTACTCCTACAGGGGGGAGGGTGGCTACACCTTC
CDR3aa: CASSYSYRGEGGYTF

v_gene: TRBV29-1
d_gene: TRBD1
abundance: few
j_gene: TRBJ2-3
CDR3nt: TGCAGCGTTGATAGGGGAGAGACAGGGGGCACAGATACGCAGTATTTT
CDR3aa: CSVDRGETGGTDTQYF

v_gene: TRBV6-5
d_gene: TRBD2
abundance: -
j_gene: TRBJ2-7
CDR3nt: TGTGCCAGTGAAGCGGGAGAAGGGCACGAGCAGTACTTC
CDR3aa: CASEAGEGHEQYF

v_gene: TRBV2
d_gene: TRBD1
abundance: -
j_gene: TRBJ2-3
CDR3nt: TGTGCCAGCAGTAAATGGGGTATTGGACAGGGCATCCAGGGGCAGTATTTT
CDR3aa: CASSKWGIGQGIQGQYF

v_gene: TRBV4-3
d_gene: -
abundance: -
j_gene: TRBJ1-2
CDR3nt: TGCGCCAGCAGCCAACAGGGAAGGGGTGGCTACACCTTC
CDR3aa: CASSQQGRGGYTF

v_gene: TRBV5-4
d_gene: TRBD1
abundance: -
j_gene: TRBJ1-1
CDR3nt: TGTGCCAGCAGCCCTAGGGGGCGCCGGGACACTGAAGCTTTCTTT
CDR3aa: CASSPRGRRDTEAFF

v_gene: TRBV5-1
d_gene: -
abundance: -
j_gene: TRBJ2-5
CDR3nt: TGCGCCAGCAGCTTGGGACTACCGGCAGAGACCCAGTACTTC
CDR3aa: CASSLGLPAETQYF

v_gene: TRBV19
d_gene: -
abundance: -
j_gene: TRBJ2-2
CDR3nt: TGTGCCAGTAGTACCGGACTTATTATAAACACCGGGGAGCTGTTTTTT
CDR3aa: CASSTGLIINTGELFF

v_gene: TRBV19
d_gene: -
abundance: -
j_gene: TRBJ2-6
CDR3nt: TGTGCCAGTAGTATCACATCTGGGGCCAACGTCCTGACTTTC
CDR3aa: CASSITSGANVLTF

v_gene: TRBV12-3/TRBV12-4
d_gene: TRBD1
abundance: -
j_gene: TRBJ1-6
CDR3nt: TGTGCCAGCAGTCCTCAACAGGGGGCACCCCTCCACTTT
CDR3aa: CASSPQQGAPLHF

v_gene: TRBV4-2
d_gene: TRBD1
abundance: few
j_gene: TRBJ2-7
CDR3nt: TGTGCCAGCAGCCCGGACAGGGTTCTCTACGAGCAGTACTTC
CDR3aa: CASSPDRVLYEQYF

v_gene: TRBV2
d_gene: TRBD1
abundance: -
j_gene: TRBJ1-4
CDR3nt: TGTGCCAGCAACGTACAGGGGTCAACTAATGAAAAACTGTTTTTT
CDR3aa: CASNVQGSTNEKLFF

v_gene: TRBV5-1
d_gene: -
abundance: -
j_gene: TRBJ1-2
CDR3nt: TGCGCCAGCAGCTTGGGTGGAGGGGTCTACGATGGCTACACCTTC
CDR3aa: CASSLGGGVYDGYTF

v_gene: TRBV6-1
d_gene: -
abundance: -
j_gene: TRBJ1-4
CDR3nt: TGTGCCAGCAGTGAATCAGGGCTTGGGGAAAAACTGTTTTTT
CDR3aa: CASSESGLGEKLFF

v_gene: TRBV6-2/TRBV6-3
d_gene: TRBD1
abundance: -
j_gene: TRBJ1-2
CDR3nt: TGTGCCAGCAGTATAGGACAGGGGATCGATGGCTACACCTTC
CDR3aa: CASSIGQGIDGYTF

v_gene: TRBV18
d_gene: -
abundance: -
j_gene: TRBJ2-1
CDR3nt: TGTGCCAGCTCACCAGGGCAGTACAATGAGCAGTTCTTC
CDR3aa: CASSPGQYNEQFF

v_gene: TRBV27
d_gene: -
abundance: -
j_gene: TRBJ1-1
CDR3nt: TGTGCCAGCAGCCCTACAGCCACGAACACTGAAGCTTTCTTT
CDR3aa: CASSPTATNTEAFF

v_gene: TRBV5-8
d_gene: -
abundance: -
j_gene: TRBJ1-2
CDR3nt: TGTGCCAGCAGCTTGGGACACAAACCTAACTATGGCTACACCTTC
CDR3aa: CASSLGHKPNYGYTF

v_gene: TRBV6-2/TRBV6-3
d_gene: TRBD2
abundance: -
j_gene: TRBJ2-7
CDR3nt: TGTGCCAGCAGTTACGTGGGAGGGCCCTACGAGCAGTACTTC
CDR3aa: CASSYVGGPYEQYF

v_gene: TRBV6-5
d_gene: TRBD1
abundance: once
j_gene: TRBJ2-7
CDR3nt: TGTGCCAGCACCCGGGACAGCTACTACGAGCAGTACTTC
CDR3aa: CASTRDSYYEQYF

v_gene: TRBV7-6
d_gene: -
abundance: -
j_gene: TRBJ1-1
CDR3nt: TGTGCCAGCAGCGGTGGCGGAACTGAAGCTTTCTTT
CDR3aa: CASSGGGTEAFF

v_gene: TRBV6-5
d_gene: -
abundance: -
j_gene: TRBJ1-5
CDR3nt: TGTGCCAGCAGTTTGGGACTGTCCAGCAATCAGCCCCAGCATTTT
CDR3aa: CASSLGLSSNQPQHF

v_gene: TRBV7-9
d_gene: TRBD2
abundance: -
j_gene: TRBJ2-7
CDR3nt: TGTGCCAGCAGTCTAATCCTAGCGGGAGACGTCCCCTACGAGCAGTACTTC
CDR3aa: CASSLILAGDVPYEQYF

v_gene: TRBV5-1
d_gene: -
abundance: -
j_gene: TRBJ1-2
CDR3nt: TGCGCCAGCAGCCGTACAGGTAGCTATGGCTACACCTTC
CDR3aa: CASSRTGSYGYTF

v_gene: TRBV2
d_gene: -
abundance: -
j_gene: TRBJ2-7
CDR3nt: TGTGCCAGCAGAAAAGACAGGCCGAGAGCGAACGAGCAGTACTTC
CDR3aa: CASRKDRPRANEQYF

v_gene: TRBV4-1
d_gene: -
abundance: -
j_gene: TRBJ2-7
CDR3nt: TGCGCCAGCAGCCAAGAGGCTTACTACGAGCAGTACTTC
CDR3aa: CASSQEAYYEQYF

v_gene: TRBV2
d_gene: -
abundance: -
j_gene: TRBJ1-5
CDR3nt: TGTGCCAGCAGTGAACGGGGTCGGCAGCCCCAGCATTTT
CDR3aa: CASSERGRQPQHF